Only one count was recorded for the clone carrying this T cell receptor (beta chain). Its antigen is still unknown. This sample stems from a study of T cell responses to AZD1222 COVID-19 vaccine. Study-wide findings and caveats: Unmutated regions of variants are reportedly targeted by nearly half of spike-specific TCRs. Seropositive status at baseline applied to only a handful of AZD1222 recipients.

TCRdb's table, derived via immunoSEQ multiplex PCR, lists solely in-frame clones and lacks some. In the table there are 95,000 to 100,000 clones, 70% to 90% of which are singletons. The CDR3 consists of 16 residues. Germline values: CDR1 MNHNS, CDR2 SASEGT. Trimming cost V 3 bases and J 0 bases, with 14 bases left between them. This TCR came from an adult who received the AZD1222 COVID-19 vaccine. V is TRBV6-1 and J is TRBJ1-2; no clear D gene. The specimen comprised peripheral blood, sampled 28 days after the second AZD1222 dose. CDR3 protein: CASSDWSPGPNYGYTF. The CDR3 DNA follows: TGTGCCAGCAGTGATTGGTCCCCAGGCCCTAACTATGGCTACACCTTC.